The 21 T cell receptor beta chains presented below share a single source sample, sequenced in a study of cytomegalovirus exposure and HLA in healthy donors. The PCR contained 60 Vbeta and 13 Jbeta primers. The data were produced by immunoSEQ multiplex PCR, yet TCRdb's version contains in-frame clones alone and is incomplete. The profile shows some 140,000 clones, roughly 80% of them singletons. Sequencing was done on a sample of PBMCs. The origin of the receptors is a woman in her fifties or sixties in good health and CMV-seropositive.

CDR3 amino acids: CASSRTEGGRNTIYF. Here the CDR3 DNA reads TGTGCCAGCAGTCGTACGGAGGGCGGGAGAAACACCATATATTTT. The J gene is TRBJ1-3, the V gene TRBV9; no firm D call. The length of the CDR3 is 15 residues. Germline V CDR1 and CDR2: SGDLS, YYNGEE. V was pared by 5 bases and J by 5 bases, with 17 bases between.

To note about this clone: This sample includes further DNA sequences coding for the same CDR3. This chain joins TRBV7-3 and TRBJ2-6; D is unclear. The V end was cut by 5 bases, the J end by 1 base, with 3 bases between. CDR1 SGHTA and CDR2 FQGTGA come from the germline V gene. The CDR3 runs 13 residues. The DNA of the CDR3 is TGTGCCAGCAGCCCGTCTGGGGCCAACGTCCTGACTTTC. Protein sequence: CASSPSGANVLTF.

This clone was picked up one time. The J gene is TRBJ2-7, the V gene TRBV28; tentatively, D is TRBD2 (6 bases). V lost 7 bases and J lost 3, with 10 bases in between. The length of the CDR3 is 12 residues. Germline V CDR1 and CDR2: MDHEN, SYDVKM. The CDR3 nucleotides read TGTGCCAGCACGGAGGGCGGCTACGAGCAGTACTTC. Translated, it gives CASTEGGYEQYF.

The CDR3 protein is CASRPHRLSGNTIYF. Here the CDR3 DNA reads TGTGCCAGCCGTCCGCATCGACTATCTGGAAACACCATATATTTT. The chain joins TRBV7-9 to TRBJ1-3; D ambiguous. Trimming cost V 8 bases and J 1 base, with 15 bases left between them. CDR1 is SEHNR and CDR2 is FQNEAQ in the germline V gene (reference sequence). The CDR3 loop spans 15 amino acids.

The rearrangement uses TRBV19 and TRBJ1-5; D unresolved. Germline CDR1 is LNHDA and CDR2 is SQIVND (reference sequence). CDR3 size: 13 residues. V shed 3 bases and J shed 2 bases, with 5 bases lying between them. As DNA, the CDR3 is TGTGCCAGTAGTATTGGAGGCAATCAGCCCCAGCATTTT. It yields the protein CASSIGGNQPQHF.

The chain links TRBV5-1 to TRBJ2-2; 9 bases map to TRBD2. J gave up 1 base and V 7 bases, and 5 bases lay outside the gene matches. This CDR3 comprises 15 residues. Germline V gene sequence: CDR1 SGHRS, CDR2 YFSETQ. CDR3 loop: CASGYSGRNTGELFF. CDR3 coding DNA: TGCGCCAGCGGTTATAGCGGGAGGAACACCGGGGAGCTGTTTTTT.

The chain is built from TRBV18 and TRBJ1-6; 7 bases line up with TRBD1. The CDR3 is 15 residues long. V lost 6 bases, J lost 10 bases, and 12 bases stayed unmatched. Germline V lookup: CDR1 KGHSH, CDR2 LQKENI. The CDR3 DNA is TGTGCCAGCTCGTCCGGGACAGCAAGTTTATCACCCCTCCACTTT. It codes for CASSSGTASLSPLHF.

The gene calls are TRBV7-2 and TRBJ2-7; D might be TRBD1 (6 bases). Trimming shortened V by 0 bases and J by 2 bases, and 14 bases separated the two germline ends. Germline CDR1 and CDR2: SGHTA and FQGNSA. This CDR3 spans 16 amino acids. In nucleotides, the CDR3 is TGTGCCAGCAGCTTAGCCGGGACAAGAAGCGCCTACGAGCAGTACTTC. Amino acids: CASSLAGTRSAYEQYF.

The CDR3 sequence: CASSQGLLNRGVFGYTF. The CDR3 DNA is TGCGCCAGCAGCCAAGGTCTCCTTAACAGGGGAGTTTTCGGCTACACCTTC. The chain recombines TRBV4-3 with TRBJ1-2; 7 bases agree with TRBD1. With 1 base clipped from V and 8 bases from J, the junction kept 16 bases outside the gene matches. The CDR3 sequence is 17 residues long. CDR1 and CDR2 (germline): LGHNA, YSLEER.

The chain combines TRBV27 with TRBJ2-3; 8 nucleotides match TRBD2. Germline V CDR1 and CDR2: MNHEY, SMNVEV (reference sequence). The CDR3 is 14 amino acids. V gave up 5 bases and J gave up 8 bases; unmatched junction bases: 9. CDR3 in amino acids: CASSPGTRGGTQYF. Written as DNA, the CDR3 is TGTGCCAGCAGTCCTGGGACTAGGGGCGGTACGCAGTATTTT.

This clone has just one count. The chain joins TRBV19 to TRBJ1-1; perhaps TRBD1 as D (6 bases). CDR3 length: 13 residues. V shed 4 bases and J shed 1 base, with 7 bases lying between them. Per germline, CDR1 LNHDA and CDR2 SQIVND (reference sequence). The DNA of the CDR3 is TGTGCCAGTAGTACGGGACAGAACACTGAAGCTTTCTTT. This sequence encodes CASSTGQNTEAFF.

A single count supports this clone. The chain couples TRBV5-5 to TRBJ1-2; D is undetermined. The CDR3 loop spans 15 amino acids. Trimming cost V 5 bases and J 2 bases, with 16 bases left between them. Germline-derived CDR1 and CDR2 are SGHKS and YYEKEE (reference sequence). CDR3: CASSPNPGNNYGYTF. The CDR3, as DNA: TGTGCCAGCAGTCCTAATCCGGGAAACAACTATGGCTACACCTTC.

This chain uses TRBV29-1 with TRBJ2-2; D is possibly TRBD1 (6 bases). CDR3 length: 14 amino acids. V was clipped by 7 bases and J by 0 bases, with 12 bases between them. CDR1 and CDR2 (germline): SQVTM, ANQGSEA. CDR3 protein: CSATGPSNTGELFF. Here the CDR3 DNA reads TGCAGCGCCACAGGGCCGTCGAACACCGGGGAGCTGTTTTTT.

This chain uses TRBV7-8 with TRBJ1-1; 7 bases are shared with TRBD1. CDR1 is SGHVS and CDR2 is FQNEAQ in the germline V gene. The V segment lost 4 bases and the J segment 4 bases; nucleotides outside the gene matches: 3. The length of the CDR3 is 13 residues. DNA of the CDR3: TGTGCCAGCAGCTCGGACAGGTCCACTGAAGCTTTCTTT. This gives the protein CASSSDRSTEAFF.

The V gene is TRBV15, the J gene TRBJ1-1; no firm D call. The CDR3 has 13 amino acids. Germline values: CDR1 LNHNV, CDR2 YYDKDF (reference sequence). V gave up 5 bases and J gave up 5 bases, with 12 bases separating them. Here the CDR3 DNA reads TGTGCCACCAGCCCGGGTGGTTCGACTGAAGCTTTCTTT. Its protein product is CATSPGGSTEAFF.

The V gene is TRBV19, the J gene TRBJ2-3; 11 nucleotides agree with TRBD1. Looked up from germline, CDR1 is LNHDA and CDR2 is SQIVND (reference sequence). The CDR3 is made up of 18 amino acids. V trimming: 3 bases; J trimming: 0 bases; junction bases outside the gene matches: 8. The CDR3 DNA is TGTGCCAGTAGTATTTCCAGGACAGGGGGCTCTAGCACAGATACGCAGTATTTT. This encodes CASSISRTGGSSTDTQYF.

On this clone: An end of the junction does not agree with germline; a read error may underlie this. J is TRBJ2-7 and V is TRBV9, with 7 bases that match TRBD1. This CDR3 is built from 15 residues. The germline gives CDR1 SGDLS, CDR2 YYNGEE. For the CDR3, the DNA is TGTGCCGGCAGCGCCGGGGACAGACTTTCCTACGAGCAGTACTTC. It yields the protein CAGSAGDRLSYEQYF.

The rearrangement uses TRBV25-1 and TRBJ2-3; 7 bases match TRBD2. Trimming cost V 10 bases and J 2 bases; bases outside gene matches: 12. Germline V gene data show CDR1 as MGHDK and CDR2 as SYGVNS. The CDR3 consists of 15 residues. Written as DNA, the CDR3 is TGTGCCACCCCGAGTGGCGGGAGTTACACAGATACGCAGTATTTT. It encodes CATPSGGSYTDTQYF.

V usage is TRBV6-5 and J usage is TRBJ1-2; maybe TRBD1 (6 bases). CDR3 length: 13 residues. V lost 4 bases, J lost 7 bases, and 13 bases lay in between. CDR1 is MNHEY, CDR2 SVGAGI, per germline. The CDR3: CASSSRGRGGYTF. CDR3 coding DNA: TGTGCCAGCAGTTCTAGGGGGAGGGGTGGCTACACCTTC.

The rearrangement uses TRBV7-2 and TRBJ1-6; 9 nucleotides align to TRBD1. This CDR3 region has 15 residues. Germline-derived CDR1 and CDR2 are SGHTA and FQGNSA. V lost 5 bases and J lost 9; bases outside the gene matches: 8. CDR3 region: CASSADRGRVSPLHF. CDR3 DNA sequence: TGTGCCAGCAGCGCGGACAGGGGAAGGGTTTCACCCCTCCACTTT. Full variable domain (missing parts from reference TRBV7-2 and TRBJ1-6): GAGVSQSPSNKVTEKGKDVELRCDPISGHTALYWYRQSLGQGLEFLIYFQGNSAPDKSGLPSDRFSAERTGGSVSTLTIQRTQQEDSAVYLCASSADRGRVSPLHFGNGTRLTVT.

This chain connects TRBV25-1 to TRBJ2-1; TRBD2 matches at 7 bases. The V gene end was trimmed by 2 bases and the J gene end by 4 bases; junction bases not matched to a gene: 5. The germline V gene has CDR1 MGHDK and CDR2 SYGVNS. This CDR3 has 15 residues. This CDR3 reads CASSEPGGLYNEQFF. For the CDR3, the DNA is TGTGCCAGCAGTGAACCGGGGGGACTTTACAATGAGCAGTTCTTC.